This record concerns one TCR beta chain sequence. In the authors' methods: Estimates of nucleated cell counts were drawn from the amplification of reference gene primers. The assay was immunoSEQ multiplex PCR, and TCRdb's table has in-frame clones only and misses some. D and trimming were read from the DNA, whereas the V and J calls and clone size are those reported in that table. Here the sample spans tens of thousands of clones, 75% to 90% being singletons. The sample comes from a study of blood T cell repertoires in COVID-19. Turning to the study itself: The origin of the acute and convalescent COVID-19 samples was the United States, Italy and Spain. PBMCs, B-cell-depleted T cells, or T cells were the source of the cDNA or gDNA that made up the material.

The sample comprised peripheral blood. The TCR sequence derives from a woman aged 80 or over with COVID-19, enrolled during active disease.

In nucleotides, the CDR3 is TGTGCCAGCAGCGGAGGGACAGGGGGAAGGGAAAAACTGTTTTTT. As protein: CASSGGTGGREKLFF. V is TRBV9 and J is TRBJ1-4, with 11 bases identical to TRBD1. Trimming cost V 3 bases and J 8 bases; bases outside gene matches: 6. This CDR3 is 15 amino acids long. Germline V lookup: CDR1 SGDLS, CDR2 YYNGEE.